This paragraph covers one T cell receptor (beta chain) sequence. Repertoires were generated with immunoSEQ multiplex PCR, while TCRdb's copy carries only in-frame clones and drops some. The sample yields some 37,000 clones, roughly 93% seen once. This sample is part of a study of T cell changes during pregnancy in multiple sclerosis. The CDR3 is 14 amino acids. CDR1 is MNHNY and CDR2 is SVGAGI in the germline V gene (reference sequence). The sequence was obtained from a female donor with multiple sclerosis, enrolled in a pregnancy study. The chain employs TRBV6-6 and TRBJ2-5; D possibly corresponds to TRBD1 (5 bases). The tail of the sequence fits TRBJ2-7 better, so the J call may be wrong. This specimen consisted of CD4+ T cells from peripheral blood mononuclear cells, obtained before pregnancy. The CDR3 DNA follows: TGTGCCAGCGAGTTGGCAGGGTCAGTCCACGAGCAGTACTTC. Translated: CASELAGSVHEQYF.